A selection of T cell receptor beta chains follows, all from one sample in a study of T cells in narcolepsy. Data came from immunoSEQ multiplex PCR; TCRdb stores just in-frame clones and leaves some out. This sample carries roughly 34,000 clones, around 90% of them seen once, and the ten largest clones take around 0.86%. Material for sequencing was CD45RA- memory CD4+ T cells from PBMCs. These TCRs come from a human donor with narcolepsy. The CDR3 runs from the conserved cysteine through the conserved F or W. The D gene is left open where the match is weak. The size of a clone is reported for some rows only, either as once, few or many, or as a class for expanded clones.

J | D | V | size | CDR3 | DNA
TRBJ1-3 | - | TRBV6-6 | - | CAIWADMTGNTIYF | TGTGCCATCTGGGCGGATATGACTGGAAACACCATATATTTT
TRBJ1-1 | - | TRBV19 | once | CASSIDRQTEAFF | TGTGCCAGTAGTATAGATAGACAGACTGAAGCTTTCTTT
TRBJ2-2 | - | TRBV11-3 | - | CASSHGGGAFTGELFF | TGTGCCAGCAGCCATGGAGGCGGGGCCTTCACCGGGGAGCTGTTTTTT
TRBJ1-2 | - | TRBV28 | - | CASLGSLGFDYGYTF | TGTGCCAGCCTGGGCAGCTTGGGCTTCGACTATGGCTACACCTTC
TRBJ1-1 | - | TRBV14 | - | CASSQDLGGKAFF | TGTGCCAGCAGCCAAGACCTCGGGGGAAAAGCTTTCTTT
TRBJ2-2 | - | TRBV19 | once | CAGSRQNTGELFF | TGTGCCGGTAGTCGGCAAAACACCGGGGAGCTGTTTTTT
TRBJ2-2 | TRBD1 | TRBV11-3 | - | CASSKQGATGELFF | TGTGCCAGCAGCAAGCAGGGGGCCACCGGGGAGCTGTTTTTT
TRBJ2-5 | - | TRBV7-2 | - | CASSLPKGTQYF | TGTGCCAGCAGCTTACCAAAAGGGACCCAGTACTTC
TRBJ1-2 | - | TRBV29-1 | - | CSSRGETYDGYTF | TGCAGCTCCCGGGGGGAGACCTACGATGGCTACACCTTC
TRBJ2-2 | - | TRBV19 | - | CASSTRNTGELFF | TGTGCCAGTAGTACTCGGAACACCGGGGAGCTGTTTTTT
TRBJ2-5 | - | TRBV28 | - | CASSLVGKQETQYF | TGTGCCAGCAGTTTAGTAGGCAAACAAGAGACCCAGTACTTC
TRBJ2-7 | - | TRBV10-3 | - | CAISEDGYEQYF | TGTGCCATCAGTGAGGACGGGTACGAGCAGTACTTC
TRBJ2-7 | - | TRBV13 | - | CASSFYSRGPYEQYF | TGTGCCAGCAGCTTCTACAGCAGGGGCCCCTACGAGCAGTACTTC
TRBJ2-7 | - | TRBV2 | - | CASRSDRLEQYF | TGTGCCAGCAGGTCCGACAGACTCGAGCAGTACTTC
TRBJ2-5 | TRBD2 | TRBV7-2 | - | CASRQRGGLQETQYF | TGTGCCAGCAGACAGCGGGGGGGCCTCCAAGAGACCCAGTACTTC
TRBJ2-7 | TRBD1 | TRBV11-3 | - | CASSQLQTGIHEQYF | TGTGCCAGCAGCCAACTACAGACAGGGATCCACGAGCAGTACTTC
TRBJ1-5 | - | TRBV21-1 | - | CASSAGTGLGNQPQHF | TGTGCCAGCAGCGCCGGGACAGGCTTGGGCAATCAGCCCCAGCATTTT
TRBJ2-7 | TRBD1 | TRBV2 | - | CASTGTDYSYEQYF | TGTGCCAGCACTGGGACAGACTACTCCTACGAGCAGTACTTC
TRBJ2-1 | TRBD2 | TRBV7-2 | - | CASSLDALRGGLGEQFF | TGTGCCAGCAGCTTAGATGCTCTGCGGGGGGGTTTGGGTGAGCAGTTCTTC
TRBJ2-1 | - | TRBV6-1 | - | CASSHGSNEQFF | TGTGCCAGCAGCCACGGGAGTAATGAGCAGTTCTTC
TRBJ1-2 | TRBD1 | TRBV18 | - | CASSPLSRDRGNYGYTF | TGTGCCAGCTCACCACTTTCAAGGGACAGGGGGAACTATGGCTACACCTTC
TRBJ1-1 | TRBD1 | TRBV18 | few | CASSPLPGQGATNTEAFF | TGTGCCAGCTCACCACTACCGGGACAGGGGGCTACGAACACTGAAGCTTTCTTT
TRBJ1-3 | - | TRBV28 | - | CASSLRDGRSGNTIYF | TGTGCCAGCAGTCTAAGGGACGGACGCTCTGGAAACACCATATATTTT
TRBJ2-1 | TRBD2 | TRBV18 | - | CASSPWTSGGNEQFF | TGTGCCAGCTCACCCTGGACTAGCGGGGGGAATGAGCAGTTCTTC
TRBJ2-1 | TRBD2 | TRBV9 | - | CASSAREIFYNEQFF | TGTGCCAGCAGCGCGCGGGAGATCTTCTACAATGAGCAGTTCTTC
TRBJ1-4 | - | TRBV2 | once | CAIRTPGEGKLFF | TGTGCCATCCGGACCCCGGGAGAGGGAAAACTGTTTTTT
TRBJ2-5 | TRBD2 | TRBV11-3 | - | CASSRGRAGETQYF | TGTGCCAGCAGCCGCGGGAGGGCCGGAGAGACCCAGTACTTC
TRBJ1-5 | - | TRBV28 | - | CASSGLGFPNQPQHF | TGTGCCAGCAGTGGCCTAGGGTTCCCCAATCAGCCCCAGCATTTT
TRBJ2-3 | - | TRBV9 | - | CASSPRFSSSTDTQYF | TGTGCCAGCAGCCCCCGTTTTAGTTCTAGCACAGATACGCAGTATTTT
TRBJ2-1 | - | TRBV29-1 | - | CSVEDPRNNEQFF | TGCAGCGTTGAAGATCCAAGGAACAATGAGCAGTTCTTC
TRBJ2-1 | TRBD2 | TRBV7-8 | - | CASSMLLAGVYNEQFF | TGTGCCAGCAGCATGCTACTAGCGGGAGTCTACAATGAGCAGTTCTTC
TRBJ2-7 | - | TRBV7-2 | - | CASSPRGPYEQYF | TGTGCCAGCAGCCCCCGTGGACCCTACGAGCAGTACTTC
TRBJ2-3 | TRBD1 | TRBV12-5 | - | CASGPGQGGTDTQYF | TGTGCTAGTGGTCCCGGACAGGGCGGGACAGATACGCAGTATTTT
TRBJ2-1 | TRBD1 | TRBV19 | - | CASRTGGPGLHNEQFF | TGTGCCAGTAGAACAGGGGGCCCAGGACTTCACAATGAGCAGTTCTTC
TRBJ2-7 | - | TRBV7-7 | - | CASSPILGGSSYEQYF | TGTGCTAGCAGCCCAATCCTGGGTGGGAGCTCCTACGAGCAGTACTTC
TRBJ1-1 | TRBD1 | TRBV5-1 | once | CASSPGQGSGMNTEAFF | TGCGCCAGCAGCCCCGGACAGGGTAGCGGCATGAACACTGAAGCTTTCTTT
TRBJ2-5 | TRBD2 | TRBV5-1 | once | CASSLGTRGKETQYF | TGCGCCAGCAGCTTGGGGACTAGAGGAAAAGAGACCCAGTACTTC
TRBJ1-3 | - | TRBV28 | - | CASSYPRASGNTIYF | TGTGCCAGCAGTTATCCCAGGGCAAGTGGAAACACCATATATTTT
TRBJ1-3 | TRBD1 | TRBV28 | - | CASRSGGFNTIYF | TGTGCCAGCAGGTCAGGGGGTTTTAACACCATATATTTT
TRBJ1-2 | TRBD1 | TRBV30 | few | CAWSARQGYYGYTF | TGTGCCTGGAGTGCGAGACAGGGCTACTATGGCTACACCTTC
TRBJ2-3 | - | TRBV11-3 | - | CASSPGGVLQRDTQYF | TGTGCCAGCTCCCCTGGCGGGGTACTCCAAAGAGATACGCAGTATTTT
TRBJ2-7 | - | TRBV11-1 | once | CASSRDSYEQYF | TGTGCCAGCAGCCGGGACTCCTACGAGCAGTACTTC
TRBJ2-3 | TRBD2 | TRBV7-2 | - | CASSRQIGRDTQYF | TGTGCCAGCAGCCGGCAAATCGGGAGGGATACGCAGTATTTT
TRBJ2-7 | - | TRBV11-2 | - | CASSLVPLATYEQYF | TGTGCCAGCAGCTTAGTCCCCCTAGCCACCTACGAGCAGTACTTC
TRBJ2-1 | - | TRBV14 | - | CASSHPTGSYNEQFF | TGTGCCAGCAGCCACCCGACAGGCTCCTACAATGAGCAGTTCTTC
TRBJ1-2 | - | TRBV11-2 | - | CASSYSDGGSYGYTF | TGTGCCAGCAGCTATTCTGACGGGGGAAGCTATGGCTACACCTTC
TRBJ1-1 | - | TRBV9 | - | CASSVGIGGEANTEAFF | TGTGCCAGCAGCGTAGGGATAGGGGGGGAAGCGAACACTGAAGCTTTCTTT
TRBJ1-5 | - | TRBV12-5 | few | CASGRPGSSNQPQHF | TGTGCTAGTGGCCGCCCCGGGAGTAGCAATCAGCCCCAGCATTTT
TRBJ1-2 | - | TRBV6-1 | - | CASSEVGYGYTF | TGTGCCAGCAGTGAAGTAGGCTATGGCTACACCTTC
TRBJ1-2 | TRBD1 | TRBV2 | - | CASSEARTGIGRGYTF | TGTGCCAGCAGTGAAGCGAGGACAGGGATCGGGCGTGGCTACACCTTC
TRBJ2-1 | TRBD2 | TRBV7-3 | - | CASSLALAGANEQFF | TGTGCCAGCAGCTTAGCCCTAGCGGGGGCGAATGAGCAGTTCTTC
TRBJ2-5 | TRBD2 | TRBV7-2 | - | CASGTSGGAKTQYF | TGTGCCAGCGGGACTAGCGGGGGGGCCAAGACCCAGTACTTC
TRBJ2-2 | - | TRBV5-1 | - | CASSLNLGGNGELFF | TGCGCCAGCAGCTTGAATTTAGGCGGAAACGGGGAGCTGTTTTTT
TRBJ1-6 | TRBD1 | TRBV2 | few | CASSGYRGLWNSPLHF | TGTGCCAGCAGTGGTTACAGGGGGCTTTGGAATTCACCCCTCCACTTT
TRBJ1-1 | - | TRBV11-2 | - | CASSLGSRANTEAFF | TGTGCCAGCAGCTTGGGGTCCAGGGCGAACACTGAAGCTTTCTTT
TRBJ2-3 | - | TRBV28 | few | CASSSTRATDTQYF | TGTGCCAGCAGTTCAACTAGAGCCACAGATACGCAGTATTTT
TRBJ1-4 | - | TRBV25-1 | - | CASSTGGANEKLFF | TGTGCCAGCAGTACGGGGGGAGCTAATGAAAAACTGTTTTTT
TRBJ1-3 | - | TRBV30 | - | CAWRAISGNTIYF | TGTGCCTGGAGGGCTATCTCTGGAAACACCATATATTTT
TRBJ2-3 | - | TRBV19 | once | CASSILGTPDTQYF | TGTGCCAGTAGTATATTAGGGACCCCAGATACGCAGTATTTT